This passage covers 19 T cell receptor beta chains from one sample sequenced in a study of cytomegalovirus exposure and HLA in healthy donors. Primers: 60 Vbeta forward and 13 Jbeta reverse. Produced via immunoSEQ multiplex PCR; TCRdb's table is partial and in-frame only. This table has approximately 190,000 clones, around four fifths appearing once. The source material was PBMCs. These receptors originate from a woman aged 18-29 years in good health and CMV-seronegative.

The rearrangement joins TRBV5-8 to TRBJ1-5; 7 nucleotides match TRBD1. CDR3 length: 15 residues. Germline V lookup: CDR1 SGHTS, CDR2 YDEGEE. Unmatched junction bases numbered 5, after V lost 2 bases and J lost 3 bases. CDR3 DNA sequence: TGTGCCAGCAGCTTCGGCGGGACAGACAATCAGCCCCAGCATTTT. It codes for CASSFGGTDNQPQHF.

The chain couples TRBV18 to TRBJ2-1; D is possibly TRBD2 (5 bases). Germline V gene sequence: CDR1 KGHSH, CDR2 LQKENI. The CDR3 loop spans 14 amino acids. V was pared by 2 bases and J by 8 bases, with 13 bases between. This CDR3 is CASSPGSDDYEQFF. The CDR3 nucleotides are TGTGCCAGCTCACCAGGGAGCGATGACTATGAGCAGTTCTTC.

This clone was counted only a few times. The V gene is TRBV7-9, the J gene TRBJ2-2; 8 nucleotides line up with TRBD1. Germline CDR1 is SEHNR and CDR2 is FQNEAQ (reference sequence). The CDR3 is 16 residues long. V was clipped by 5 bases and J by 4 bases; unmatched bases: 9. The CDR3: CASSPAGQVTTGELFF. For the CDR3, the DNA is TGTGCCAGCAGCCCCGCGGGACAGGTGACCACCGGGGAGCTGTTTTTT.

This chain joins TRBV13 and TRBJ1-4, with 7 bases fitting TRBD1. Germline loops: CDR1 PRHDT, CDR2 FYEKMQ (reference sequence). With V trimmed by 1 base and J by 8 bases, 4 bases remained unmatched. The length of the CDR3 is 14 residues. Here the CDR3 DNA reads TGTGCCAGCAGCTTAGAAGGGACAGTAGAAAAACTGTTTTTT. It is translated as CASSLEGTVEKLFF.

The rearrangement uses TRBV5-1 and TRBJ1-1; D is unresolved. CDR1 and CDR2 from the germline V gene are SGHRS and YFSETQ. The CDR3 length is 12 residues. The V end lost 4 bases, the J end lost 6 bases, and 10 bases lay between the germline ends. CDR3 protein: CASSAGASEAFF. The CDR3, as DNA: TGCGCCAGCAGCGCGGGCGCTTCTGAAGCTTTCTTT.

V gene TRBV19 combines with J gene TRBJ2-3, with D possibly matching TRBD2 (6 bases). The CDR3 totals 14 residues. Per germline, CDR1 LNHDA and CDR2 SQIVND (reference sequence). The V end was cut by 1 base, the J end by 4 bases, with 9 bases between. The CDR3 DNA sequence: TGTGCCAGTAGTATAGGCGGGAACGCAGATACGCAGTATTTT. Its translation is CASSIGGNADTQYF.

As to this clone: The junction shows a germline mismatch at one end, possibly a read error. The V and J genes are TRBV13 and TRBJ2-7; 9 bases match TRBD1. Looked up from germline, CDR1 is PRHDT and CDR2 is FYEKMQ (reference sequence). The CDR3 is 13 residues long. This CDR3 reads CASSGTGGYGQYF. Written as DNA, the CDR3 is TGTGCCAGCAGCGGAACAGGGGGCTACGGGCAGTACTTC. The whole variable domain, remainder taken from reference TRBV13 and TRBJ2-7, is AAGVIQSPRHLIKEKRETATLKCYPIPRHDTVYWYQQGPGQDPQFLISFYEKMQSDKGSIPDRFSAQQFSDYHSELNMSSLELGDSALYFCASSGTGGYGQYFGPGTRLTVT.

This chain links TRBV7-9 with TRBJ2-1; tentatively, D is TRBD1 (5 bases). The V gene lost 3 bases and the J gene lost 3 bases, with 9 bases spanning the gap. CDR3 length equals 14 residues. CDR1 and CDR2 from the germline V gene are SEHNR and FQNEAQ (reference sequence). This chain's CDR3 is CASSFVDSYNEQFF. The CDR3 nucleotides read TGTGCCAGCAGCTTCGTAGACAGCTACAATGAGCAGTTCTTC.

This chain connects TRBV28 to TRBJ2-3, with D perhaps TRBD2 (7 bases). V was shortened by 3 bases and J by 4 bases, with 14 bases between the two germline ends. Germline CDR1 MDHEN, CDR2 SYDVKM. The CDR3 contains 15 residues. The CDR3: CASSLGAGAADTQYF. Here the CDR3 DNA reads TGTGCCAGCAGTTTGGGGGCGGGAGCGGCAGATACGCAGTATTTT.

The chain recombines TRBV5-1 with TRBJ2-1; 7 bases match TRBD1. This CDR3 has 13 residues. V dropped 5 bases and J dropped 9; count of bases not matched to a gene: 8. From germline, CDR1 is SGHRS and CDR2 YFSETQ. The CDR3 sequence is CASRGGEKGEQFF. The CDR3 nucleotides are TGCGCCAGCAGAGGGGGCGAAAAGGGTGAGCAGTTCTTC.

V usage is TRBV5-1 and J usage is TRBJ2-5; TRBD2 agrees at 7 bases. Unmatched junction bases numbered 4, after V lost 3 bases and J lost 2 bases. Germline-derived CDR1 and CDR2 are SGHRS and YFSETQ. The CDR3 totals 14 residues. The CDR3 protein is CASSSHSGQETQYF. Here the CDR3 DNA reads TGCGCCAGCAGCTCCCATAGCGGGCAAGAGACCCAGTACTTC.

The V gene is TRBV9, the J gene TRBJ2-2; 9 bases agree with TRBD2. The CDR3 is 16 amino acids. With V trimmed by 5 bases and J by 2 bases, 7 bases remained unmatched. Germline values: CDR1 SGDLS, CDR2 YYNGEE. CDR3 amino acids: CASSLSGSDNTGELFF. Here the CDR3 DNA reads TGTGCCAGCAGTCTTAGCGGGAGTGACAACACCGGGGAGCTGTTTTTT.

This chain connects TRBV15 to TRBJ1-1; 9 bases match TRBD1. The CDR3 sequence is 14 residues long. V was clipped by 9 bases and J by 7 bases; unmatched bases: 12. Germline lookup yields CDR1 LNHNV and CDR2 YYDKDF (reference sequence). CDR3 amino acids: CATSPGQGGFEAFF. The DNA for the CDR3 is TGTGCCACAAGTCCGGGACAGGGAGGATTTGAAGCTTTCTTT.

This rearrangement joins TRBV25-1 to TRBJ2-7, with D tentatively TRBD1 (6 bases). The CDR3 has 15 residues. CDR1 MGHDK and CDR2 SYGVNS come from the germline V gene. The ends were cut back, 7 bases at V and 4 bases at J, with 20 bases in the middle. CDR3 DNA sequence: TGTGCCAGCACCCCAAGTGGGGGCGCCTCTTACGAGCAGTACTTC. This codes for CASTPSGGASYEQYF.

The gene calls are TRBV6-6 and TRBJ2-7, with a tentative D call TRBD2 (5 bases). The CDR3 is 14 residues long. V dropped 2 bases and J dropped 4 bases, with 12 bases sitting between them. CDR1 MNHNY and CDR2 SVGAGI come from the germline V gene (reference sequence). The CDR3 protein is CASSYGGARYEQYF. CDR3 sequence (DNA): TGTGCCAGCAGTTACGGAGGAGCCCGGTACGAGCAGTACTTC.

This chain links TRBV19 with TRBJ2-7; no clear D. The CDR3 has 14 amino acids. Trimming cost V 5 bases and J 0 bases, with 11 bases left between them. Germline V gene data show CDR1 as LNHDA and CDR2 as SQIVND (reference sequence). The CDR3 bases are TGTGCCAGTAGTCCTCCCGGTTCCTCCTACGAGCAGTACTTC. Its translation is CASSPPGSSYEQYF.

This clone is a singleton in its sample. The V gene is TRBV7-2, the J gene TRBJ2-5; no firm D call. The germline CDR1 and CDR2 sequences are SGHTA and FQGNSA. CDR3 length equals 14 residues. V was cut by 1 base and J by 5 bases, with 11 bases left in between. The CDR3 loop reads CASSLVNRRETQYF. CDR3 in DNA: TGTGCCAGCAGCTTAGTGAATAGGCGGGAGACCCAGTACTTC.

The rearrangement uses TRBV6-5 and TRBJ2-5; D call uncertain. Germline V gene lookup returns CDR1 MNHEY and CDR2 SVGAGI. This CDR3 region has 14 residues. V lost 0 bases, J lost 2 bases, and 7 bases lay in between. The CDR3 reads CASSYSAEQETQYF. DNA for the CDR3: TGTGCCAGCAGTTACTCGGCAGAACAAGAGACCCAGTACTTC.

The V and J genes are TRBV6-5 and TRBJ2-7, with 7 bases fitting TRBD1. V was pared by 4 bases and J by 5 bases, with 8 bases of the junction left unmatched. The CDR3 has 14 residues. Germline V gene lookup returns CDR1 MNHEY and CDR2 SVGAGI. The CDR3 here is CASSSPRQGDEQYF. The CDR3 coding sequence is TGTGCCAGCAGTTCCCCGAGACAGGGCGACGAGCAGTACTTC.